This T cell receptor beta chain derives from a study of blood T cells in healthy people across ages. Study findings and constraints: What prevented conclusive comparison of naive and antigen-experienced cells was that PBMCs were unsorted.

Peripheral blood samples of 9.5 to 10 milliliters were drawn from each donor. Every sample yielded at least 7 million isolated PBMCs. In this sample, this clonotype turned up a few times. What it binds is not known. Primed by a sample-barcoded 5' primer and a J-beta primer mix, a second PCR proceeded for roughly 7 to 12 cycles. Every sample produced at least 2.5 million CDR3-containing paired-end reads. TCRdb re-called the 5' RACE reads with MiXCR, one entry per CDR3 protein. The profile shows about 1.8 million distinct CDR3 sequences, about 50% of them singletons. The sample consisted of blood. This clonotype originated in a middle-aged woman in good health.

CDR3 sequence: CASSAGGDPDYEQYF. The CDR3 DNA is TGTGCCAGCAGCGCGGGGGGGGACCCTGATTACGAGCAGTACTTC. This chain joins TRBV9 and TRBJ2-7; TRBD2 aligns across 8 bases. The CDR3 spans 15 residues. Looked up from germline, CDR1 is SGDLS and CDR2 is YYNGEE. The V and J ends lost 3 bases and 4 bases, in that order; junction bases with no gene match: 9.